Listed below are T cell receptor beta chains from one sample, sequenced in a study of radiotherapy plus CTLA-4 blockade in lung cancer. Only in-frame clones appear in the TCRdb table, and some are missing; sequencing was by immunoSEQ multiplex PCR. The sample consists of more than 100,000 clones, 75% to 90% of them appearing once. The input for sequencing was peripheral blood, taken from a patient treated with radiotherapy plus ipilimumab. The receptor source for this set is a human donor with non-small cell lung cancer that progressed on radiotherapy plus ipilimumab. The CDR3 runs from the conserved cysteine through the conserved F or W.

j_call v_call cdr3_aa
TRBJ1-4 TRBV18 CASSPDLFSTNEKLFF
TRBJ2-2 TRBV30 CAWTNPGQGFVGELFF
TRBJ2-1 TRBV5-1 CASSLGSGSSYNEQFF
TRBJ2-3 TRBV18 CASSPRLASTDTQYF
TRBJ1-2 TRBV6-6 CASSLSGTGKNYGYTF
TRBJ2-2 TRBV28 CASSLVVGTGELFF
TRBJ2-1 TRBV11-3 CASRDRDSYNEQFF
TRBJ2-5 TRBV18 CASSIRGEETQYF
TRBJ1-2 TRBV2 CASSAGTGGSYGYTF
TRBJ2-1 TRBV5-1 CASSSLGGSYNEQFF
TRBJ1-3 TRBV6-5 CASRRDHSGNTIYF
TRBJ1-1 TRBV6-5 CASSYSGSAEAFF
TRBJ1-5 TRBV5-1 CASSLGVEGQPQHF
TRBJ2-5 TRBV2 CASSARGVETQYF
TRBJ2-5 TRBV11-3 CASSFFTTTEQETQYF
TRBJ2-5 TRBV11-1 CASRPTGGGETQYF
TRBJ1-2 TRBV7-8 CASSLVGIGHGYTF
TRBJ2-1 TRBV10-3 CAIKSSGGVSYNEQFF
TRBJ2-7 TRBV19 CASSMVGLASYEQYF
TRBJ2-3 TRBV13 CASSLTGLAGGTDTQYF
TRBJ2-1 TRBV2 CASSAALQGSEQFF
TRBJ2-1 TRBV5-1 CASSRTGTTYNEQFF
TRBJ2-7 TRBV6-1 CASIRSLGGTYEQYF
TRBJ1-1 TRBV9 CASSLREGGTEAFF
TRBJ2-1 TRBV13 CASIFRGAGNEQFF
TRBJ2-7 TRBV12-5 CASGAVGGAHEQYF
TRBJ2-7 TRBV5-1 CASSLARLGLSYEQYF